A single sample gave rise to the 18 T cell receptor beta chains below, sequenced in a study of shared clonotypes between healthy human individuals. Repertoires were generated with immunoSEQ multiplex PCR, while TCRdb's copy carries only in-frame clones and drops some. The sample lists around 700,000 clones, about 74% occurring once. Sequenced: memory CD4+ T cells sorted from blood. The subset denotes: CD45RA-negative fraction. These TCRs come from a woman in her twenties or thirties in good health.

The V gene is TRBV7-2, the J gene TRBJ1-1; D might be TRBD1 (6 bases). CDR3 length: 15 residues. CDR1 is SGHTA and CDR2 is FQGNSA in the germline V gene. V lost 5 bases to trimming and J lost 0 bases, with 13 bases between them. The CDR3 loop is CASSLQGRLNTEAFF. The DNA of the CDR3 is TGTGCCAGCAGCCTACAGGGACGGCTGAACACTGAAGCTTTCTTT.

The chain carries TRBV11-2 and TRBJ2-2; 12 positions match TRBD2. Trimming at V came to 3 bases and at J to 3 bases, leaving 2 bases not matched to a gene. This CDR3 has 16 amino acids. The germline CDR1 and CDR2 sequences are SGHAT and FQNNGV. The CDR3 coding sequence is TGTGCCAGCAGCTTTGGACTAGCGGGGTACACCGGGGAGCTGTTTTTT. It encodes CASSFGLAGYTGELFF.

This clone has a handful of counts. The chain carries TRBV4-2 and TRBJ2-1, with 7 bases matching TRBD2. Germline CDR1 LGHNA, CDR2 YNFKEQ. This CDR3 is built from 16 residues. V was clipped by 0 bases and J by 4 bases; unmatched bases: 6. The CDR3 region is CASSQDSAGAYNEQFF. For the CDR3, the DNA is TGTGCCAGCAGCCAAGATAGCGCGGGAGCATACAATGAGCAGTTCTTC.

Only a few counts were recorded for this clone. The chain recombines TRBV19 with TRBJ1-5; D gene ambiguous. Germline values: CDR1 LNHDA, CDR2 SQIVND (reference sequence). CDR3 length: 15 amino acids. V lost 7 bases, J lost 3 bases, and 16 bases lay in between. The CDR3 reads CASKDESGLNQPQHF. CDR3 DNA: TGTGCCAGTAAGGACGAGTCGGGCCTCAATCAGCCCCAGCATTTT.

This chain connects TRBV5-4 to TRBJ2-5; 9 bases fit TRBD2. V gave up 0 bases and J gave up 4 bases; unmatched junction bases: 4. The CDR3 has 15 residues. From germline, CDR1 is SGHNT and CDR2 YYREEE (reference sequence). CDR3 bases: TGTGCCAGCAGCTTGGATAGCGGGGGCTTAGAGACCCAGTACTTC. Residues: CASSLDSGGLETQYF.

This clone was counted between two and nine times. V gene TRBV10-1 combines with J gene TRBJ2-1; D possibly matches TRBD1 or TRBD2 (6 bases each). CDR3 length: 17 amino acids. Trimming shortened V by 5 bases and J by 0 bases, and 17 bases separated the two germline ends. Germline CDR1 is WNHNN and CDR2 is SYGVQD (reference sequence). The CDR3 here is CASSRLGGPSSYNEQFF. CDR3 nucleotide sequence: TGCGCCAGCAGTCGACTGGGGGGCCCTAGCTCCTACAATGAGCAGTTCTTC.

The CDR3 nucleotides read TGCGCCAGCAGCCGGACTGAGGCGAATGAGCAGTTCTTC. Translated: CASSRTEANEQFF. The chain uses TRBV5-1 and TRBJ2-1; perhaps TRBD2 as D (5 bases). The CDR3 runs to 13 residues. Trimming took 4 bases from V and 7 from J, leaving 12 bases between them. Germline CDR1 is SGHRS and CDR2 is YFSETQ.

The sample holds one count of this clone. The rearrangement uses TRBV28 and TRBJ2-2; D remains ambiguous. This CDR3 has 15 residues. Per the germline V gene, CDR1 is MDHEN and CDR2 is SYDVKM. Trimming left V 2 bases short and J 2 bases short, with 9 bases between. This CDR3 is CASSLEVKNTGELFF. Written as DNA, the CDR3 is TGTGCCAGCAGTTTAGAGGTCAAAAACACCGGGGAGCTGTTTTTT.

DNA for the CDR3: TGTGCCAGCACCCCCCTGGCAGCGAATTTGGTAGGCAAAAACATTCAGTACTTC. As protein: CASTPLAANLVGKNIQYF. The chain is built from TRBV28 and TRBJ2-4, with D uncertain. The CDR3 consists of 18 residues. The V end was cut by 7 bases, the J end by 3 bases, with 25 bases between. Germline CDR1 MDHEN, CDR2 SYDVKM.

This clone was observed a handful of times. The chain recombines TRBV20-1 with TRBJ1-1; unclear D gene. Germline values: CDR1 DFQATT, CDR2 SNEGSKA (reference sequence). The CDR3 has 11 amino acids. V was clipped by 5 bases and J by 4 bases, with 8 bases between them. As DNA, the CDR3 is TGCAGTGCTGAATGGGGCACTGAAGCTTTCTTT. It translates to CSAEWGTEAFF.

The chain has TRBV7-3 and TRBJ2-1; no clear D gene. This CDR3 is built from 14 residues. Germline CDR1 SGHTA, CDR2 FQGTGA. Trimming stripped 2 bases from V and 1 base from J, with 6 bases between. The CDR3 reads CASSLARSYNEQFF. CDR3 nucleotide sequence: TGTGCCAGCAGCTTAGCTCGGTCCTACAATGAGCAGTTCTTC.

The rearrangement links TRBV1 to TRBJ2-3; the table's D call TRBD2 went unverified against the DNA. TRBV1 is shown as a pseudogene. This CDR3 spans 21 amino acids. As DNA, the CDR3 is TGCACCAGCAGCCAAGATCGGGGGACTAGCGGGAGAATTCGTTTGGCAGATACGCAGTATTTT. Residues: CTSSQDRGTSGRIRLADTQYF.

The J gene is TRBJ2-7, the V gene TRBV18, with D tentatively TRBD2 (5 bases). Trimming left V 4 bases short and J 7 bases short, with 11 bases between. The CDR3 contains 12 residues. Germline V gene data show CDR1 as KGHSH and CDR2 as LQKENI. The CDR3 here is CASSLNGIEQYF. The DNA for the CDR3 is TGTGCCAGCTCACTAAACGGGATTGAGCAGTACTTC.

This chain connects TRBV30 to TRBJ1-2; no clear D. CDR1 and CDR2 (germline): GTSNPN, SVGIG (reference sequence). The CDR3 has 12 residues. V shed 2 bases and J shed 1 base, with 5 bases lying between them. The CDR3 protein is CAWSSSNYGYTF. As DNA, the CDR3 is TGTGCCTGGAGTTCCAGTAACTATGGCTACACCTTC. Variable domain in full (rest from reference TRBV30 and TRBJ1-2): SQTIHQWPATLVQPVGSPLSLECTVEGTSNPNLYWYRQAAGRGLQLLFYSVGIGQISSEVPQNLSASRPQDRQFILSSKKLLLSDSGFYLCAWSSSNYGYTFGSGTRLTVV.

The V gene is TRBV5-4, the J gene TRBJ1-2; 7 positions match TRBD1. With 0 bases clipped from V and 7 bases from J, the junction kept 6 bases outside the gene matches. The CDR3 is made up of 14 amino acids. Per germline, CDR1 SGHNT and CDR2 YYREEE (reference sequence). The CDR3 is CASSLGQGGVGYTF. The DNA for the CDR3 is TGTGCCAGCAGCTTGGGACAGGGTGGGGTTGGCTACACCTTC.

The V call is TRBV5-8, the J call TRBJ2-5, with TRBD2 matching 14 bases. The CDR3 totals 17 residues. J lost 5 bases, V lost 4 bases, and 10 bases had no gene match. Germline CDR1 is SGHTS and CDR2 is YDEGEE. CDR3 protein: CASSRGTSGSSEETQYF. The DNA of the CDR3 is TGTGCCAGCAGCCGTGGGACTAGCGGGAGTTCTGAGGAGACCCAGTACTTC.

A few counts support this clone. This sequence joins TRBV5-1 and TRBJ2-2; a weak D match, TRBD2 (6 bases). Trimming left V 5 bases short and J 5 bases short, with 16 bases between. Germline V gene sequence: CDR1 SGHRS, CDR2 YFSETQ. The CDR3 extends over 15 amino acids. CDR3 amino acids: CASRGSGDGTGELFF. Here the CDR3 DNA reads TGCGCCAGCAGAGGGTCGGGAGACGGGACCGGGGAGCTGTTTTTT.

This chain connects TRBV9 to TRBJ2-3, with TRBD2 matching 7 bases. Germline CDR1 reads SGDLS; CDR2 reads YYNGEE. The CDR3 sequence is 17 residues long. Trimming cost V 4 bases and J 1 base; bases outside gene matches: 12. CDR3 bases: TGTGCCAGCAGCTCGGGGGAGGGCCCGAGACGCACAGATACGCAGTATTTT. It codes for CASSSGEGPRRTDTQYF. The full variable domain, with the rest looked up from reference TRBV9 and TRBJ2-3, is DSGVTQTPKHLITATGQRVTLRCSPRSGDLSVYWYQQSLDQGLQFLIQYYNGEERAKGNILERFSAQQFPDLHSELNLSSLELGDSALYFCASSSGEGPRRTDTQYFGPGTRLTVL.